This record covers a single T cell receptor (beta chain). Its specificity is not known. At one end, the junction sequence differs from germline, possibly due to a read error. The data are from a study of tumor-infiltrating lymphocytes in primary liver carcinoma. For the study at large: Each of the growths was stage T1-T3 N0M0, extending roughly 4.2 to 11 cm across. Sequenced samples came back with roughly 3.5 to 7.5 million productive TCRbeta reads, and the counts looked alike across tissue types.

General observations from the study: Tumors had a top-250-clone fraction that was significantly higher than blood (p = 0.039).

In addition to blood RNA drawn from unsorted whole blood, germline DNA was extracted. Patients had chronic HBV infection and were treatment-naive. TCR beta cDNA was reverse-transcribed from approximately 0.45 ug of total RNA. The reaction used a constant-region primer and ProtoScript II reverse transcriptase. Slightly modified ARM-PCR served as the procedure for the TCR beta libraries. These libraries came from three rounds of nested multiplex PCR. Investigators reported that the first two PCR rounds, at around 11 cycles each, used TRBV1-TRBV30 forward primers with a C-beta reverse primer. Via MiXCR, TCRdb re-called the multiplex PCR reads, giving one row per CDR3 protein. Of roughly 180,000 distinct CDR3 sequences in the sample, 50% to 75% were seen once. The CDR3 is 13 residues long. Per germline, CDR1 MNHNY and CDR2 SVGAGI (reference sequence).

The sequence was collected from a man in his forties with primary liver carcinoma and hepatitis B virus infection. The sequenced sample was peripheral blood. The chain joins TRBV6-6 to TRBJ1-1, with D perhaps matching TRBD1 (6 bases). CDR3 amino acids: CTSSYTGRTEAFF. The CDR3 nucleotides read TGTACCAGCAGTTACACAGGGCGCACTGAAGCTTTCTTT.